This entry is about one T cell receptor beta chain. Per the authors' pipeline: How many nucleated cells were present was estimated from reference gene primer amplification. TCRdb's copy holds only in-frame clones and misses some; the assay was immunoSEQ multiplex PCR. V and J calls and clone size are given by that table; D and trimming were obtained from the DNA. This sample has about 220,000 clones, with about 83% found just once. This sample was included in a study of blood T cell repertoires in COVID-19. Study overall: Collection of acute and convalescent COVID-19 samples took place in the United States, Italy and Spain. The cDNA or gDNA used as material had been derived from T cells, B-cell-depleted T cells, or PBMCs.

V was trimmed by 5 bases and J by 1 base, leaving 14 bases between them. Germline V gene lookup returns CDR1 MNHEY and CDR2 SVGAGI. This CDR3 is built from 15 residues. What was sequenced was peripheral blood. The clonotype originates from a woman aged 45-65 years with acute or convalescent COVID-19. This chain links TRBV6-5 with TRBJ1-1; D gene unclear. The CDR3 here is CASSRLGARNTEAFF. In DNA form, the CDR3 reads TGTGCCAGCAGTCGACTCGGCGCTAGGAACACTGAAGCTTTCTTT.